These T cell receptor beta chains were read from a single sample in a study of blood T cell repertoires in COVID-19. The method was immunoSEQ multiplex PCR; TCRdb's version includes in-frame clones alone and lacks a portion of them. Here the sample spans about 240,000 clones, 82% being singletons. Sequencing was carried out using peripheral blood. These receptors were obtained from a woman aged 55-70 years with active or convalescent COVID-19. The CDR3 runs from the conserved cysteine through the conserved F or W. The order of the fields is V gene, J gene, CDR3 protein.

V gene: TRBV19
J gene: TRBJ2-7
CDR3 protein: CASSRTELPYEQYF

V gene: TRBV9
J gene: TRBJ1-3
CDR3 protein: CASSVSGTGNTIYF

V gene: TRBV5-1
J gene: TRBJ2-7
CDR3 protein: CASSLWGGGNDEQYF

V gene: TRBV4-1
J gene: TRBJ2-7
CDR3 protein: CASSQAPRVPFEQYF

V gene: TRBV15
J gene: TRBJ1-2
CDR3 protein: CATSRDEVAIYGYTF

V gene: TRBV11-1
J gene: TRBJ1-2
CDR3 protein: CASSLVLAGIGYTF

V gene: TRBV23-1
J gene: TRBJ1-6
CDR3 protein: CAGNYGQVYNSPLHF

V gene: TRBV6-5
J gene: TRBJ1-2
CDR3 protein: CASRGQDSNYGYTF

V gene: TRBV3-1/TRBV3-2
J gene: TRBJ1-1
CDR3 protein: CASSPSRYSMNTEAFF

V gene: TRBV5-6
J gene: TRBJ1-4
CDR3 protein: CASSSRTEREKLFF

V gene: TRBV10-3
J gene: TRBJ1-3
CDR3 protein: CAISDAGNTIYF

V gene: TRBV2
J gene: TRBJ1-5
CDR3 protein: CASSDQYSNQPQHF

V gene: TRBV29-1
J gene: TRBJ2-2
CDR3 protein: CSVEENPNTGELFF

V gene: TRBV11-2
J gene: TRBJ1-1
CDR3 protein: CASSLLRTGAEAFF

V gene: TRBV27
J gene: TRBJ2-1
CDR3 protein: CASSTSPGSGGVDNEQFF

V gene: TRBV2
J gene: TRBJ1-5
CDR3 protein: CASSRQGDQPQHF

V gene: TRBV4-1
J gene: TRBJ2-3
CDR3 protein: CASSQGTFGGGTDTQYF

V gene: TRBV3-1/TRBV3-2
J gene: TRBJ2-6
CDR3 protein: CASSQEQGASGANVLTF

V gene: TRBV19
J gene: TRBJ1-6
CDR3 protein: CASSTRTVSVSYNSPLHF

V gene: TRBV6-5
J gene: TRBJ1-4
CDR3 protein: CASSRPGTDNEKLFF

V gene: TRBV5-1
J gene: TRBJ1-6
CDR3 protein: CASSLDFRSSWSPLHF

V gene: TRBV12-3/TRBV12-4
J gene: TRBJ2-2
CDR3 protein: CATSGVRTGELFF

V gene: TRBV19
J gene: TRBJ2-7
CDR3 protein: CASRGADLGGGYEQYF

V gene: TRBV18
J gene: TRBJ1-1
CDR3 protein: CASSPQGRGTEAFF

V gene: TRBV10-3
J gene: TRBJ2-3
CDR3 protein: CASLAGGPSTDTQYF

V gene: TRBV5-5
J gene: TRBJ1-4
CDR3 protein: CASSSPGQGARGEKLFF

V gene: TRBV2
J gene: TRBJ1-5
CDR3 protein: CASTKDRASNQPQHF

V gene: TRBV7-9
J gene: TRBJ1-6
CDR3 protein: CASSLAHPSSPLHF

V gene: TRBV9
J gene: TRBJ2-7
CDR3 protein: CASSVASPSYEQYF

V gene: TRBV2
J gene: TRBJ2-7
CDR3 protein: CATRGAAYEQYF

V gene: TRBV19
J gene: TRBJ1-6
CDR3 protein: CASTRGGAQVSPLHF

V gene: TRBV12-5
J gene: TRBJ2-3
CDR3 protein: CASGLEAGGPDTQYF

V gene: TRBV9
J gene: TRBJ2-5
CDR3 protein: CASSTGGVQTQYF

V gene: TRBV19
J gene: TRBJ1-5
CDR3 protein: CASSPTGEYQPQHF

V gene: TRBV6-6
J gene: TRBJ1-2
CDR3 protein: CATRTDTNYGYTF

V gene: TRBV7-2
J gene: TRBJ2-7
CDR3 protein: CASSLGLAGTEQYF

V gene: TRBV2
J gene: TRBJ1-3
CDR3 protein: CASREGQGGNTIYF

V gene: TRBV5-4
J gene: TRBJ1-1
CDR3 protein: CASSLASGQWATEAFF

V gene: TRBV6-2/TRBV6-3
J gene: TRBJ2-7
CDR3 protein: CASSETSGGVRDAYF

V gene: TRBV19
J gene: TRBJ2-2
CDR3 protein: CASSIGPGVGTGELFF

V gene: TRBV2
J gene: TRBJ2-5
CDR3 protein: CASSLKETQYF

V gene: TRBV6-5
J gene: TRBJ1-2
CDR3 protein: CASSGQGHDGYTF

V gene: TRBV11-2
J gene: TRBJ1-2
CDR3 protein: CASSPRAHDYGYTF

V gene: TRBV12-5
J gene: TRBJ2-3
CDR3 protein: CASGALQGRSTDTQYF

V gene: TRBV28
J gene: TRBJ1-6
CDR3 protein: CASSLRPEYSPLHF

V gene: TRBV30
J gene: TRBJ1-6
CDR3 protein: CAWSEQGAKTPLHF